Given below is one TCR beta chain in context. The antigen is undetermined. While the first cohort had 600 to 750 subjects, the donors belonged to the separate validation cohort of 100 to 150 subjects. Profiled with immunoSEQ multiplex PCR; TCRdb holds only in-frame clones, not every one. The sample carries about 150,000 clones, 70% to 90% recorded once. This sample is drawn from a study of cytomegalovirus exposure and HLA in healthy donors. Study-wide points: Both high specificity and high sensitivity reportedly marked the classifier's diagnosis of cytomegalovirus status.

The ends were cut back, 3 bases at V and 5 bases at J, with 10 bases in the middle. This CDR3 spans 14 amino acids. The germline CDR1 and CDR2 sequences are SGHTA and FQGNSA. This TCR was sampled from a human donor in good health. The rearrangement joins TRBV7-2 to TRBJ2-2; D might be TRBD1 (6 bases). The sample taken for sequencing was PBMCs. The CDR3 sequence is CASSFYRVTGELFF. The DNA of the CDR3 is TGTGCCAGCAGCTTTTACAGGGTGACCGGGGAGCTGTTTTTT.